This entry lists 12 T cell receptor beta chains sequenced from one sample in a study of CD8 T cells in Susac syndrome. Random-hexamer reverse transcription was applied to about 0.45 to 1 ug RNA. TCRdb re-derived calls from the immunoSEQ multiplex PCR reads in MiXCR, one entry per CDR3 protein. This table has some 240,000 distinct CDR3 sequences, 90% to 97% appearing once. The source material was CD4+ T cells from PBMCs. The receptors here all came from a human donor with Susac syndrome.

This clonotype was picked up a small number of times. V is TRBV12-3 or TRBV12-4 and J is TRBJ1-1; no reliable D call. V was pared by 5 bases and J by 1 base, with 8 bases between. There are 13 residues in the CDR3. The CDR3, as DNA: TGTGCCAGCAGTCGGACCGAGAACACTGAAGCTTTCTTT. Residues: CASSRTENTEAFF.

CDR3 amino acids: CASSPRTSGVLNEQFF. The CDR3 nucleotides read TGCGCCAGCAGCCCTAGGACTAGCGGGGTACTCAATGAGCAGTTCTTC. The chain combines TRBV5-1 with TRBJ2-1; TRBD2 aligns across 12 bases. This CDR3 region has 16 residues. Germline V gene data show CDR1 as SGHRS and CDR2 as YFSETQ. V lost 4 bases, J lost 6 bases, and 8 bases stayed unmatched.

The chain joins TRBV30 to TRBJ1-1; D not certain. V shed 0 bases and J shed 0 bases, with 8 bases lying between them. CDR3 length equals 14 residues. The V gene's germline CDR1 is GTSNPN and CDR2 SVGIG (reference sequence). CDR3 bases: TGTGCCTGGAGTGTTCAGCTGATGAACACTGAAGCTTTCTTT. It yields the protein CAWSVQLMNTEAFF.

V and J are TRBV19 and TRBJ2-5; a weak D match, TRBD2 (6 bases). Per germline, CDR1 LNHDA and CDR2 SQIVND (reference sequence). V gave up 9 bases and J gave up 9 bases, with 26 bases separating them. The CDR3 covers 15 residues. The CDR3 nucleotides read TGTGCCAGCGCTCCGGAGGGACGCACCACCGGGGCCCAGTACTTC. Protein product: CASAPEGRTTGAQYF.

This chain joins TRBV30 and TRBJ2-1, with TRBD2 as a possible D gene (5 bases). The CDR3 is 14 amino acids. The germline gives CDR1 GTSNPN, CDR2 SVGIG (reference sequence). Trimming took 8 bases from V and 3 from J, leaving 17 bases between them. The CDR3 DNA reads as TGTGCCGGAGTGAGCGGATCCTTCTACAATGAGCAGTTCTTC. Its translation: CAGVSGSFYNEQFF.

This chain joins TRBV24-1 and TRBJ2-1; TRBD2 aligns across 7 bases. V trimming: 4 bases; J trimming: 15 bases; junction bases outside the gene matches: 14. CDR1 KGHDR and CDR2 SFDVKD come from the germline V gene. The CDR3 consists of 14 residues. Here the CDR3 DNA reads TGTGCCACCAGTGACCCGGTAGTAGCGGGCGTCCTGTTCTTC. Amino acid sequence: CATSDPVVAGVLFF.

The chain couples TRBV14 to TRBJ2-7; 13 nucleotides agree with TRBD2. The length of the CDR3 is 16 residues. Per germline, CDR1 SGHDN and CDR2 FVKESK. Trimming at V came to 1 base and at J to 1 base, leaving 1 base not matched to a gene. The CDR3 nucleotides are TGTGCCAGCAGCCAAGGACTAGCGGGAGGTTCCTACGAGCAGTACTTC. The encoded protein is CASSQGLAGGSYEQYF. Together with reference TRBV14 and TRBJ2-7, the CDR3 gives the full variable domain: EAGVTQFPSHSVIEKGQTVTLRCDPISGHDNLYWYRRVMGKEIKFLLHFVKESKQDESGMPNNRFLAERTGGTYSTLKVQPAELEDSGVYFCASSQGLAGGSYEQYFGPGTRLTVT.

As concerns this clonotype: Mismatch with germline at one junction end may stem from a read error. The V and J genes are TRBV20-1 and TRBJ2-5, with D perhaps TRBD1 or TRBD2 (5 bases each). The CDR3 has 12 amino acids. In germline, CDR1 is DFQATT, CDR2 SNEGSKA (reference sequence). CDR3 DNA sequence: TGCAGTGCGAGAAGGGACCAAGGGACCCAGTACTTC. Protein: CSARRDQGTQYF.

The chain couples TRBV6-5 to TRBJ1-2, with TRBD1 matching over 7 bases. Germline values: CDR1 MNHEY, CDR2 SVGAGI. The CDR3 extends over 17 amino acids. Germline trimming cut 2 bases from V and 2 bases from J; bases unmatched to any gene: 11. CDR3 amino acids: CASSYARSGGPNYGYTF. CDR3 sequence (DNA): TGTGCCAGCAGTTACGCCCGCTCAGGGGGACCAAACTATGGCTACACCTTC.

This chain links TRBV29-1 with TRBJ1-1; no clear D. Germline V gives CDR1 SQVTM, CDR2 ANQGSEA. V was cut by 3 bases and J by 1 base, with 12 bases left in between. This CDR3 is 14 amino acids long. The CDR3 loop is CSVESRMKNTEAFF. As DNA, the CDR3 is TGCAGCGTTGAGAGCAGAATGAAGAACACTGAAGCTTTCTTT.

This clonotype appeared a few times. The chain has TRBV27 and TRBJ2-7; D remains ambiguous. Germline values: CDR1 MNHEY, CDR2 SMNVEV (reference sequence). The V gene lost 3 bases and the J gene lost 2 bases, with 8 bases spanning the gap. This CDR3 is built from 13 residues. CDR3 nucleotide sequence: TGTGCCAGCAGTTTCGATCGGGCCTACGAGCAGTACTTC. Its translation: CASSFDRAYEQYF.

This chain connects TRBV24-1 to TRBJ1-5; possibly TRBD1 for D (5 bases). The germline V gene has CDR1 KGHDR and CDR2 SFDVKD. V gave up 2 bases and J gave up 1 base, with 11 bases separating them. The CDR3 runs 16 residues. The CDR3 DNA reads as TGTGCCACCAGTGATTCTAGAAGGGGAAGCAATCAGCCCCAGCATTTT. Translation: CATSDSRRGSNQPQHF.